The next 10 T cell receptor beta chains were all read from a single sample in a study of T cell responses to AZD1222 COVID-19 vaccine. Measured with immunoSEQ multiplex PCR; TCRdb has only the in-frame clones, and not every one. The top ten hold approximately 7% of the sample, which has about 130,000 clones, approximately 95% seen once. The sample was peripheral blood, taken 28 days after the second AZD1222 dose. Every receptor here comes from an adult who received the AZD1222 COVID-19 vaccine.

This rearrangement joins TRBV11-2 to TRBJ1-1, with D hard to call. Germline V gene sequence: CDR1 SGHAT, CDR2 FQNNGV. The CDR3 has 18 residues. V lost 3 bases, J lost 0 bases, and 20 bases lay in between. The CDR3 region is CASSFALVTKLMNTEAFF. CDR3 bases: TGTGCCAGCAGCTTTGCCTTGGTTACCAAGCTCATGAACACTGAAGCTTTCTTT.

The rearrangement uses TRBV3-1 (or the pseudogene TRBV3-2) and TRBJ1-3; no clear D. Trimming stripped 5 bases from V and 5 bases from J, with 22 bases between. This CDR3 contains 17 residues. CDR1 LGHDT and CDR2 YNNKEL come from the germline V gene (reference sequence). This CDR3 is CASSDVVPIHARNTIYF. The CDR3 nucleotides read TGTGCCAGCAGCGACGTGGTTCCCATACACGCACGAAACACCATATATTTT.

In DNA, the CDR3 is TGTGCCAGAAGCTTAGTCCCCAGGGATGGCTACACCTTC. Translation: CARSLVPRDGYTF. The chain combines TRBV7-5 with TRBJ1-2; the table's D gene call, TRBD1, was not cross checked with the DNA. TRBV7-5 is labeled a pseudogene. This CDR3 is built from 13 residues.

The chain employs TRBV6-5 and TRBJ1-5; D is ambiguous. The germline CDR1 and CDR2 sequences are MNHEY and SVGAGI. This CDR3 region has 14 residues. The V gene lost 7 bases and the J gene lost 3 bases, with 13 bases spanning the gap. CDR3 residues: CASKWSGNNQPQHF. CDR3 DNA: TGTGCCAGCAAGTGGTCTGGGAACAATCAGCCCCAGCATTTT.

This chain joins TRBV10-3 and TRBJ1-6; D call uncertain. CDR3 length: 14 amino acids. V lost 2 bases and J lost 9, with 11 bases in between. The germline gives CDR1 ENHRY, CDR2 SYGVKD. Here the CDR3 reads CAISEAGLSSPLHF. In DNA form, the CDR3 reads TGTGCCATCAGTGAGGCAGGACTGAGTTCACCCCTCCACTTT.

In regard to this clone: Its ends do not fully match the called genes, so a read error is possible. The chain employs TRBV7-7 and TRBJ2-5; unclear D gene. The germline gives CDR1 SSHAT, CDR2 FNYEAQ (reference sequence). CDR3 length: 15 amino acids. This chain's CDR3 is CASSLGGTTQETQYF. The CDR3 coding sequence is TGTGCTAGCAGCCTAGGTGGCACTACCCAAGAGACCCAGTACTTC. Drawing the rest from reference TRBV7-7 and TRBJ2-5, the complete variable domain is GAGVSQSPRYKVTKRGQDVTLRCDPISSHATLYWYQQALGQGPEFLTYFNYEAQPDKSGLPSDRFSAERPEGSISTLTIQRTEQRDSAMYRCASSLGGTTQETQYFGPGTRLLVL.

J is TRBJ2-2 and V is TRBV5-1; D could derive from TRBD1 or TRBD2 (7 bases each). From germline, CDR1 is SGHRS and CDR2 YFSETQ. V shed 4 bases and J shed 5 bases, with 12 bases lying between them. CDR3 length: 14 amino acids. The CDR3 nucleotides read TGCGCCAGCAGCGCGCAGGGGGGGACCGGGGAGCTGTTTTTT. Translation: CASSAQGGTGELFF.

Details on this clone: This same CDR3 is encoded by further DNA sequences in the sample. This sequence joins TRBV6-5 and TRBJ1-5; no definite D call. The CDR3 consists of 14 residues. Looked up from germline, CDR1 is MNHEY and CDR2 is SVGAGI. V lost 2 bases to trimming and J lost 2 bases, with 7 bases between them. The CDR3, as DNA: TGTGCCAGCAGTTACGGGCCAGGCAATCAGCCCCAGCATTTT. Translated, it gives CASSYGPGNQPQHF.

Comment on this clone: This specimen includes other DNA sequences encoding the same CDR3. The rearrangement links TRBV18 to TRBJ2-2, with 7 nucleotides matching TRBD2. V shed 0 bases and J 0 bases; nucleotides not matched to a gene: 1. The CDR3 spans 16 residues. The V gene's germline CDR1 is KGHSH and CDR2 LQKENI. The DNA of the CDR3 is TGTGCCAGCTCACCACCGGGGGGGACGAACACCGGGGAGCTGTTTTTT. Its protein is CASSPPGGTNTGELFF.

V and J are TRBV28 and TRBJ1-1; 8 bases map to TRBD1. V lost 4 bases and J lost 0; bases outside the gene matches: 4. CDR1 is MDHEN and CDR2 is SYDVKM in the germline V gene. The CDR3 runs to 15 residues. The CDR3 reads CASSSSDRVNTEAFF. The CDR3 region has the DNA TGTGCCAGCAGTTCCTCGGACAGGGTGAACACTGAAGCTTTCTTT.